The source of this TCR beta chain is a study of response to subunit inactivated influenza vaccine. CDR1 SGHRS and CDR2 YFSETQ come from the germline V gene. This CDR3 has 14 residues. Trimming cost V 2 bases and J 3 bases, with 10 bases left between them. TCRdb reprocessed the RT-PCR reads with MiXCR, giving one entry per CDR3 protein. The repertoire consists of about 570,000 distinct CDR3 sequences, with approximately 10% occurring once and the leading ten covering 9.5% to 12%. This clonotype was detected only a few times. The same data also contributed to another study, on T cells expressing NK-cell markers. From that second work: What made the TCR beta cDNA was 5'RACE template switching with UMIs. All TCR beta repertoires analysed originated from sorted CD3+CD56+NKG2C+, CD3+CD56+NKG2C- and CD3+CD56-NKG2C+ T cells. Dominant NKG2C+ clonotypes were found to form about 1.0-7.0% of CD8+ T cells in six donors. Researchers report these clonotypes also headed the CD3+CD56-NKG2C+ fraction in several donors. Whether expanded NKG2C+ T cell clones were HCMV-specific remained unclear.

This specimen consisted of PBMCs from blood, obtained on the day of vaccination. This TCR was recovered from a man in his fifties who received an inactivated influenza vaccine. The chain carries TRBV5-1 and TRBJ2-3, with D unclear. The DNA for the CDR3 is TGCGCCAGCAGCTTCCGACGGAATACAGATACGCAGTATTTT. This encodes CASSFRRNTDTQYF.